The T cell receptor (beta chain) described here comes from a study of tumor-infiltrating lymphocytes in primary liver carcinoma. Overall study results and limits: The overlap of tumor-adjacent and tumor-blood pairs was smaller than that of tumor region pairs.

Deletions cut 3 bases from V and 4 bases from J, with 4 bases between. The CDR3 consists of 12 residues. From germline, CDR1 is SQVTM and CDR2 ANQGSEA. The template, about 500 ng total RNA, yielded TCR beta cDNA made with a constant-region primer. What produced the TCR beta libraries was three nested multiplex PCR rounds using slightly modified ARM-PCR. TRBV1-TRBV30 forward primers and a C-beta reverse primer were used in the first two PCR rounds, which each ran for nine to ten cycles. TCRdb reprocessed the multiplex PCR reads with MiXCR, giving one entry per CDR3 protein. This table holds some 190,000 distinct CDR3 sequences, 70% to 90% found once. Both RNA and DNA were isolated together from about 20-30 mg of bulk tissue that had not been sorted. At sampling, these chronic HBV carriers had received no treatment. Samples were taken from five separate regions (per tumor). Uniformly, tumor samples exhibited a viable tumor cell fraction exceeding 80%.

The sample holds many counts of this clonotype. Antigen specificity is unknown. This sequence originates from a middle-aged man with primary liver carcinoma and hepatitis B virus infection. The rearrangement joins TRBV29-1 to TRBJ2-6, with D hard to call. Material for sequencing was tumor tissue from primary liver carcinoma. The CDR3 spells CSVDSGANVLTF. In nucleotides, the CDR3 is TGCAGCGTTGACTCGGGGGCCAACGTCCTGACTTTC.